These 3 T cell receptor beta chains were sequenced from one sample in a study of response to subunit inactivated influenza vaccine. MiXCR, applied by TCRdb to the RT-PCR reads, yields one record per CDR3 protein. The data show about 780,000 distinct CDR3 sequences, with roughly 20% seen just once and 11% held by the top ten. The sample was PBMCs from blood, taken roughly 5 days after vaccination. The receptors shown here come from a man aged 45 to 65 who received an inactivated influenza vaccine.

CDR3 nucleotides: TGTGCCAGCAGCTTACCCGGGCCCTATAATTCACCCCTCCACTTT. It yields the protein CASSLPGPYNSPLHF. This rearrangement joins TRBV7-2 to TRBJ1-6; D is undetermined. This CDR3 is built from 15 residues. The germline CDR1 and CDR2 sequences are SGHTA and FQGNSA. V was cut by 2 bases and J by 2 bases, with 7 bases left in between.

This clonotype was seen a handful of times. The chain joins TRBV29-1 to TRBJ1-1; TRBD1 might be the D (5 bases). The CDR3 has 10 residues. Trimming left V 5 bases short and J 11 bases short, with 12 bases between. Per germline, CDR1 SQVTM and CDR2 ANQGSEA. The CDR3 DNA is TGCAGCGTTTCTGAGGGGCGGGCTTTCTTT. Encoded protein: CSVSEGRAFF. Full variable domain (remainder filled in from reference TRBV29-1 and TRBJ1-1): SAVISQKPSRDICQRGTSLTIQCQVDSQVTMMFWYRQQPGQSLTLIATANQGSEATYESGFVIDKFPISRPNLTFSTLTVSNMSPEDSSIYLCSVSEGRAFFGQGTRLTVV.

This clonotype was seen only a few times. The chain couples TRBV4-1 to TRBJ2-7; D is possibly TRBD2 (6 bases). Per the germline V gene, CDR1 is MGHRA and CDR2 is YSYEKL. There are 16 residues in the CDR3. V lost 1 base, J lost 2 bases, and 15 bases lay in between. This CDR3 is CASSQGWGGATYEQYF. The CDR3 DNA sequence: TGCGCCAGCAGCCAAGGCTGGGGCGGGGCAACCTACGAGCAGTACTTC.